The 29 T cell receptor beta chains listed next were all sequenced from one sample in a study of T-cell memory formation after mild COVID-19 (dated by TCRdb to the early 2020s). Receptor amplification or capture employed 5' RACE. Sequenced using an Illumina NovaSeq 6000. TCRdb reworked the public reads: Q25 trimming with fastp, MiXCR clone assembly, productive beta chains retained. Under each unique CDR3 protein, matching rows form one entry showing the most common genes and DNA. Within this sample are roughly 80,000 distinct CDR3 sequences, with approximately 15% of them counted one time only. In total, the top ten clones hold roughly 30% of the sample. The specimen was PBMCs or a T cell subset sorted from them (not recorded which). These receptors were taken from an adult woman who had mild COVID-19 (a few samples of this study predate the infection). The sample titles of this study are shuffled in the database, so cell type and time point are left out; the donor was told from shared clones.

This clonotype has ten or more counts. The gene calls are TRBV29-1 and TRBJ2-5; perhaps TRBD2 as D (6 bases). The CDR3 has 12 amino acids. Looked up from germline, CDR1 is SQVTM and CDR2 is ANQGSEA. Trimming took 4 bases from V and 4 from J, leaving 10 bases between them. Here the CDR3 DNA reads TGCAGCGTTGTGAGGGAGGTAGAGACCCAGTACTTC. Protein product: CSVVREVETQYF. Based on the CDR3 plus reference TRBV29-1 and TRBJ2-5, the full variable domain is SAVISQKPSRDICQRGTSLTIQCQVDSQVTMMFWYRQQPGQSLTLIATANQGSEATYESGFVIDKFPISRPNLTFSTLTVSNMSPEDSSIYLCSVVREVETQYFGPGTRLLVL.

Many counts were recorded for this clonotype. The chain uses TRBV15 and TRBJ2-7, with D possibly matching TRBD1 (5 bases). The germline V and J ends were trimmed by 5 bases and 1 base, with 6 bases remaining between them. This CDR3 has 12 residues. CDR1 LNHNV and CDR2 YYDKDF come from the germline V gene (reference sequence). The CDR3 protein is CATSDSSYEQYF. The CDR3 DNA reads TGTGCCACCAGCGACAGTTCCTACGAGCAGTACTTC.

This CDR3 is CASSQDRGTGAVGYEQFF. In nucleotides, the CDR3 is TGCGCCAGCAGCCAAGATCGGGGAACAGGGGCGGTGGGCTATGAGCAGTTCTTC. The chain couples TRBV4-3 to TRBJ2-1, with TRBD1 matching 7 bases. This CDR3 is built from 18 residues. Germline V gene data show CDR1 as LGHNA and CDR2 as YSLEER. Trimming took 0 bases from V and 8 from J; bases not matched to a gene: 16.

This clonotype was found a few times. The V call is TRBV29-1, the J call TRBJ1-3; TRBD1 agrees at 8 bases. Germline V gene sequence: CDR1 SQVTM, CDR2 ANQGSEA. J lost 3 bases, V lost 4 bases, and 2 bases had no gene match. The CDR3 totals 13 residues. The chain's CDR3 is CSVATGVGNTIYF. The CDR3 DNA reads as TGCAGCGTTGCGACAGGGGTTGGAAACACCATATATTTT.

This sequence joins TRBV24-1 and TRBJ1-5, with D unclear. Germline CDR1 and CDR2: KGHDR and SFDVKD. The CDR3 spans 14 residues. V lost 5 bases and J lost 0, with 7 bases in between. CDR3 sequence: CATSATGSNQPQHF. The CDR3, as DNA: TGTGCCACCAGTGCTACTGGTAGCAATCAGCCCCAGCATTTT.

The table lists this clonotype with a few counts. The chain is built from TRBV9 and TRBJ2-3; D gene unclear. This CDR3 has 16 amino acids. With 4 bases removed from V and 2 bases from J, the gap between germline ends came to 17 bases. Germline CDR1 and CDR2: SGDLS and YYNGEE. The CDR3 DNA follows: TGTGCCAGCAGCCCCGAGGCAGCAGACCACACAGATACGCAGTATTTT. This translates into CASSPEAADHTDTQYF.

The chain carries TRBV9 and TRBJ2-5; TRBD2 might be the D (7 bases). Trimming stripped 0 bases from V and 0 bases from J, with 18 bases between. The germline V gene has CDR1 SGDLS and CDR2 YYNGEE. The CDR3 contains 18 residues. CDR3 bases: TGTGCCAGCAGCGTAGGTTTATTGGCGGGGGCCGACCAAGAGACCCAGTACTTC. As protein: CASSVGLLAGADQETQYF. Drawing the rest from reference TRBV9 and TRBJ2-5, the complete variable domain is DSGVTQTPKHLITATGQRVTLRCSPRSGDLSVYWYQQSLDQGLQFLIQYYNGEERAKGNILERFSAQQFPDLHSELNLSSLELGDSALYFCASSVGLLAGADQETQYFGPGTRLLVL.

The gene calls are TRBV29-1 and TRBJ2-5; TRBD1 agrees at 8 bases. The CDR3 sequence is 13 residues long. From germline, CDR1 is SQVTM and CDR2 ANQGSEA. J gave up 5 bases and V 7 bases, and 9 bases lay outside the gene matches. The CDR3 region has the DNA TGCAGCGGCGGGTTACAGGGGGACGAGACCCAGTACTTC. Translation: CSGGLQGDETQYF.

This clonotype was found many times. The rearrangement uses TRBV15 and TRBJ2-7, with TRBD1 matching over 8 bases. The germline CDR1 and CDR2 sequences are LNHNV and YYDKDF (reference sequence). The CDR3 loop spans 15 amino acids. V lost 2 bases and J lost 0; bases outside the gene matches: 3. CDR3 DNA sequence: TGTGCCACCAGCAGAAGACAGGGGTTCTCCTACGAGCAGTACTTC. Translation gives CATSRRQGFSYEQYF.

The rearrangement links TRBV5-1 to TRBJ2-2; D possibly corresponds to TRBD1 (5 bases). This CDR3 has 14 amino acids. With 2 bases removed from V and 4 bases from J, the gap between germline ends came to 9 bases. From germline, CDR1 is SGHRS and CDR2 YFSETQ. The CDR3 DNA follows: TGCGCCAGCAGCTTCCGACAGATCACCGGGGAGCTGTTTTTT. It codes for CASSFRQITGELFF.

The chain has TRBV2 and TRBJ1-6; TRBD1 agrees at 7 bases. Germline-derived CDR1 and CDR2 are SNHLY and FYNNEI. The CDR3 extends over 16 amino acids. The J segment lost 4 bases and the V segment lost 5 bases, leaving 8 bases of the junction unmatched. The CDR3: CASSRPGTDYNSPLHF. The CDR3 DNA is TGTGCCAGCAGTAGACCCGGGACAGATTATAATTCACCCCTCCACTTT.

This clonotype was seen a handful of times. The V and J genes are TRBV7-9 and TRBJ1-1, with a weak D call TRBD1 (5 bases). Germline loops: CDR1 SEHNR, CDR2 FQNEAQ (reference sequence). This CDR3 is built from 16 residues. Trimming took off 6 bases at V and 10 bases at J, with 27 bases between the two ends. In DNA, the CDR3 is TGTGCCAGCAGTTCAGACCTGTTCGGACAACTTATGGGAGCTTTCTTT. It is translated as CASSSDLFGQLMGAFF.

This clonotype has just a few counts. The J gene is TRBJ2-3, the V gene TRBV5-8; 8 positions agree with TRBD1. Germline V CDR1 and CDR2: SGHTS, YDEGEE. The CDR3 runs to 16 residues. V shed 1 base, J shed 1 base, and the junction held 5 bases outside the gene matches. The CDR3 DNA follows: TGTGCCAGCAGCTTGCCGGGACAGGTGCGCACAGATACGCAGTATTTT. Translation gives CASSLPGQVRTDTQYF.

A few counts support this clonotype. The chain uses TRBV12-3 or TRBV12-4 and TRBJ2-3; TRBD2 agrees at 15 bases. V shed 6 bases, J shed 0 bases, and the junction held 4 bases outside the gene matches. The CDR3 spans 17 residues. CDR3 in amino acids: CASRGLAGGPSTDTQYF. The DNA of the CDR3 is TGTGCCAGCAGAGGACTAGCGGGGGGGCCTAGCACAGATACGCAGTATTTT.

The gene calls are TRBV5-6 and TRBJ2-7; possibly TRBD1 for D (7 bases). V lost 4 bases and J lost 3, with 14 bases in between. The CDR3 contains 14 residues. Germline loops: CDR1 SGHDT, CDR2 YYEEEE. The CDR3 sequence is CASSGGDRIYEQYF. CDR3 in DNA: TGTGCCAGCAGCGGAGGGGACAGAATCTACGAGCAGTACTTC.

This chain joins TRBV3-1 and TRBJ2-2; TRBD2 is a possible D gene (5 bases). Trimming removed 6 bases at V and 5 bases at J, with 10 bases between. Germline-derived CDR1 and CDR2 are LGHDT and YNNKEL (reference sequence). CDR3 length equals 13 residues. For the CDR3, the DNA is TGTGCCAGCAGAGTAGAGGGTACCGGGGAGCTGTTTTTT. It encodes CASRVEGTGELFF.

About this clonotype itself: A much larger clone differs by one base, so this may be a read error. The rearrangement links TRBV7-8 to TRBJ2-3; TRBD1 is a possible D gene (5 bases). Per germline, CDR1 SGHVS and CDR2 FQNEAQ. This CDR3 has 15 amino acids. For the CDR3, the DNA is TGTGACAGCAGCGAGGACATATTGATCTGGGATACGCAGTATTTT. Translated: CDSSEDILIWDTQYF. The full variable domain, completed using reference TRBV7-8 and TRBJ2-3, is GAGVSQSPRYKVAKRGQDVALRCDPISGHVSLFWYQQALGQGPEFLTYFQNEAQLDKSGLPSDRFFAERPEGSVSTLKIQRTQQEDSAVYLCDSSEDILIWDTQYFGPGTRLTVL.

The table lists this clonotype with a count of one. The rearrangement joins TRBV12-3 or TRBV12-4 to TRBJ1-1; no firm D call. Trimming removed 1 base from V and 2 bases from J, with 5 bases in between. CDR3 length: 13 amino acids. CDR3 coding DNA: TGTGCCAGCAGTTTAGAACCTAACACTGAAGCTTTCTTT. Amino acid sequence: CASSLEPNTEAFF.

CDR3 residues: CATSTNGVSDTQYF. CDR3 DNA sequence: TGTGCCACCAGCACCAATGGTGTCTCAGATACGCAGTATTTT. V usage is TRBV15 and J usage is TRBJ2-3, with D hard to call. Germline CDR1 reads LNHNV; CDR2 reads YYDKDF (reference sequence). CDR3 length: 14 residues. Between the trimmed V and J ends, which lost 4 bases and 4 bases, there was a span of 12 bases.

This clonotype has a handful of counts. The rearrangement links TRBV7-9 to TRBJ1-2; D is ambiguous. Germline loops: CDR1 SEHNR, CDR2 FQNEAQ (reference sequence). Deletions cut 4 bases from V and 6 bases from J, with 18 bases between. This CDR3 spans 15 amino acids. Here the CDR3 DNA reads TGTGCCAGCAGCTCCTCAGGAACCGAGGCCCATGGCTACACCTTC. Protein sequence: CASSSSGTEAHGYTF. The variable domain in full, with the rest retrieved from reference TRBV7-9 and TRBJ1-2, is DTGVSQNPRHKITKRGQNVTFRCDPISEHNRLYWYRQTLGQGPEFLTYFQNEAQLEKSRLLSDRFSAERPKGSFSTLEIQRTEQGDSAMYLCASSSSGTEAHGYTFGSGTRLTVV.

The V call is TRBV18, the J call TRBJ2-7; D is undetermined. This CDR3 contains 13 residues. V dropped 6 bases and J dropped 4 bases, with 13 bases sitting between them. CDR1 and CDR2 from the germline V gene are KGHSH and LQKENI. The CDR3 here is CASSLSDPYEQYF. The CDR3 DNA is TGTGCCAGCTCCCTCAGTGATCCATACGAGCAGTACTTC.

This clonotype came up a few times. The gene calls are TRBV6-2 or TRBV6-3 and TRBJ2-7; 8 nucleotides match TRBD2. The CDR3 totals 14 residues. The trim removed 6 bases at V and 4 bases at J, leaving 8 bases unmatched. Germline V lookup: CDR1 MNHEY, CDR2 SVGEGT. CDR3 nucleotides: TGTGCCAGCAGCCAACTAGCGGCAATGTACGAGCAGTACTTC. It encodes CASSQLAAMYEQYF.

Of note for this clonotype: Possible read error: a much larger clone is one base away. The chain has TRBV6-6 and TRBJ2-3; D is unclear. This CDR3 spans 11 amino acids. Trimming left V 6 bases short and J 2 bases short, with 3 bases between. CDR1 and CDR2 from the germline V gene are MNHNY and SVGAGI (reference sequence). The CDR3 is CASSDTDTQYF. CDR3 DNA sequence: TGTGCCAGCAGCGACACAGATACGCAGTATTTT.

This chain's CDR3 is CASSTPEANNEKLFF. In DNA form, the CDR3 reads TGTGCCAGCAGTACCCCAGAGGCGAACAATGAAAAACTGTTTTTT. V and J are TRBV2 and TRBJ1-4; D unclear. This CDR3 region has 15 residues. Germline V gene data show CDR1 as SNHLY and CDR2 as FYNNEI. The V gene lost 5 bases and the J gene lost 5 bases, with 15 bases spanning the gap.

The sample holds a few counts of this clonotype. The chain employs TRBV20-1 and TRBJ2-5; the match to TRBD1 covers 8 bases. CDR1 and CDR2 (germline): DFQATT, SNEGSKA (reference sequence). After removal of 0 bases from V and 2 bases from J, the junction contained 5 bases not matched to a gene. The CDR3 runs to 15 residues. CDR3 amino acids: CSARDRDRLQETQYF. DNA for the CDR3: TGCAGTGCTAGAGACCGGGACAGGCTTCAAGAGACCCAGTACTTC.

This clonotype was detected a few times. The CDR3 region is CATSDLRGYEQYF. The CDR3 DNA reads as TGTGCCACCAGTGATTTGCGGGGGTACGAGCAGTACTTC. The chain links TRBV24-1 to TRBJ2-7, with a tentative D call TRBD2 (6 bases). Trimming shortened V by 0 bases and J by 4 bases, and 6 bases separated the two germline ends. The CDR3 spans 13 residues. Germline lookup yields CDR1 KGHDR and CDR2 SFDVKD.

The chain links TRBV9 to TRBJ2-2; D is undetermined. Germline V gene sequence: CDR1 SGDLS, CDR2 YYNGEE. V gave up 0 bases and J gave up 7 bases, with 4 bases separating them. The CDR3 runs to 12 residues. The CDR3 region is CASSVVGGELFF. CDR3 DNA sequence: TGTGCCAGCAGCGTAGTGGGCGGGGAGCTGTTTTTT.

There are a few counts of this clonotype. V is TRBV7-6 and J is TRBJ2-7, with unresolved D. Germline values: CDR1 SGHVS, CDR2 FNYEAQ. CDR3 length equals 13 residues. The V end lost 1 base, the J end lost 6 bases, and 10 bases lay between the germline ends. The CDR3 protein is CASSLDRVAEQYF. The CDR3 DNA is TGTGCCAGCAGCTTAGATCGGGTGGCCGAGCAGTACTTC.

CDR3 coding DNA: TGTGCCAGCAGTTTTCAGGGTTTCAATGAGCAGTTCTTC. Protein: CASSFQGFNEQFF. The J gene is TRBJ2-1, the V gene TRBV12-3 or TRBV12-4; D possibly corresponds to TRBD1 (5 bases). Deletions cut 3 bases from V and 6 bases from J, with 9 bases between. This CDR3 is 13 amino acids long.